Shown below are 30 T cell receptor beta chains from a single sample sequenced in a study of CD8 T cells in Susac syndrome. RNA in amounts of roughly 0.5 to 1 ug was reverse transcribed with random hexamers. TCRdb analysed the immunoSEQ multiplex PCR reads with MiXCR anew, one entry per CDR3 protein. The repertoire holds about 140,000 distinct CDR3 sequences, with 85% to 95% as singletons. Sample: CD4+ T cells from PBMCs. Source of these receptors: a human donor with multiple sclerosis.

The rearrangement joins TRBV6-2 or TRBV6-3 to TRBJ2-2, with 8 bases that match TRBD2. The V and J ends lost 6 bases and 1 base, in that order; junction bases with no gene match: 7. The V gene's germline CDR1 is MNHEY and CDR2 SVGEGT. CDR3 length: 16 residues. The CDR3: CASSLLAGVNTGELFF. CDR3 nucleotide sequence: TGTGCCAGCAGCCTTCTAGCGGGTGTGAACACCGGGGAGCTGTTTTTT.

The chain is built from TRBV14 and TRBJ2-5, with TRBD1 matching over 9 bases. CDR3 length: 17 amino acids. With 5 bases clipped from V and 4 bases from J, the junction kept 14 bases outside the gene matches. Per the germline V gene, CDR1 is SGHDN and CDR2 is FVKESK. DNA for the CDR3: TGTGCCAGCAGCAGGGTTCGGGGACAGGGATTTCGAGAGACCCAGTACTTC. Protein: CASSRVRGQGFRETQYF.

The sample holds one count of this clonotype. This rearrangement joins TRBV12-3 or TRBV12-4 to TRBJ2-1, with 10 bases fitting TRBD2. Trimming at V came to 3 bases and at J to 7 bases, leaving 6 bases not matched to a gene. This CDR3 spans 15 amino acids. This chain's CDR3 is CASSFVLAGENEQFF. DNA for the CDR3: TGTGCCAGCAGTTTTGTTCTAGCGGGAGAGAATGAGCAGTTCTTC.

The chain links TRBV7-2 to TRBJ2-7; D uncertain. The CDR3 has 17 amino acids. The V end was cut by 5 bases, the J end by 0 bases, with 20 bases between. From germline, CDR1 is SGHTA and CDR2 FQGNSA. CDR3 in amino acids: CASSASISPAFSYEQYF. The CDR3 DNA sequence: TGTGCCAGCAGCGCAAGCATAAGCCCAGCCTTCTCCTACGAGCAGTACTTC.

The chain links TRBV12-3 or TRBV12-4 to TRBJ2-3; 14 nucleotides agree with TRBD2. The length of the CDR3 is 18 residues. Trimming took 2 bases from V and 4 from J; bases not matched to a gene: 8. The CDR3: CASSLPGLAGGSSDTQYF. Written as DNA, the CDR3 is TGTGCCAGCAGTTTACCCGGACTAGCGGGAGGCTCGTCAGATACGCAGTATTTT.

This clonotype appeared a few times. The gene calls are TRBV7-2 and TRBJ2-5; D possibly corresponds to TRBD1 (6 bases). CDR1 and CDR2 from the germline V gene are SGHTA and FQGNSA. The CDR3 runs to 11 residues. V lost 5 bases and J 13 bases, leaving 14 bases between the germline ends. CDR3 protein: CASSPPGAWYF. For the CDR3, the DNA is TGTGCCAGCAGCCCCCCAGGGGCCTGGTACTTC.

This clonotype was recorded only once. V and J are TRBV7-2 and TRBJ2-7, with D tentatively TRBD2 (5 bases). Trimming cost V 7 bases and J 3 bases, with 13 bases left between them. From germline, CDR1 is SGHTA and CDR2 FQGNSA. The length of the CDR3 is 13 residues. The CDR3 sequence: CASTRTRGYEQYF. The CDR3 region has the DNA TGTGCCAGCACTAGGACCCGGGGCTACGAGCAGTACTTC.

V gene TRBV9 combines with J gene TRBJ2-7; 8 bases agree with TRBD2. J gave up 7 bases and V 4 bases, and 13 bases lay outside the gene matches. Germline V CDR1 and CDR2: SGDLS, YYNGEE. This CDR3 is 15 amino acids long. The CDR3 DNA sequence: TGTGCCAGCAGCCTCCAGCCAGCGGGAGTGGGGGAGCAGTACTTC. This codes for CASSLQPAGVGEQYF.

This chain joins TRBV27 and TRBJ1-1; D is unclear. This CDR3 spans 11 amino acids. CDR1 and CDR2 (germline): MNHEY, SMNVEV (reference sequence). V lost 3 bases and J 5 bases, leaving 4 bases between the germline ends. The CDR3 DNA is TGTGCCAGCAGTTTGGGGACTGAAGCTTTCTTT. Translating gives CASSLGTEAFF.

The chain employs TRBV28 and TRBJ1-5; D remains unclear. Trimming removed 7 bases at V and 4 bases at J, with 17 bases between. The CDR3 has 15 amino acids. The V gene's germline CDR1 is MDHEN and CDR2 SYDVKM. CDR3 sequence reads: CASKTAGSRNQPQHF. CDR3 DNA sequence: TGTGCCAGCAAAACGGCGGGGTCCCGTAATCAGCCCCAGCATTTT.

The DNA of the CDR3 is TGTGCCACCGGCGCAGCGAATGAGCAGTTCTTC. Translating gives CATGAANEQFF. The rearrangement joins TRBV24-1 to TRBJ2-1; D uncertain. V was clipped by 9 bases and J by 7 bases, with 9 bases between them. The CDR3 spans 11 residues. Germline V gene lookup returns CDR1 KGHDR and CDR2 SFDVKD.

This chain links TRBV20-1 with TRBJ1-2, with 9 bases matching TRBD1. CDR3 length: 15 residues. Germline lookup yields CDR1 DFQATT and CDR2 SNEGSKA (reference sequence). The ends lost 1 base at V and 4 bases at J; junction bases unmatched: 7. CDR3 region: CSARGDRERLYGYTF. The CDR3 nucleotides are TGCAGTGCTAGAGGGGACAGGGAGAGGCTCTATGGCTACACCTTC.

CDR3 protein: CASSLVGEETQYF. CDR3 in DNA: TGCGCCAGCAGCTTGGTGGGGGAAGAGACCCAGTACTTC. The chain couples TRBV5-1 to TRBJ2-5; either TRBD1 or TRBD2 may supply D (5 bases each). The germline CDR1 and CDR2 sequences are SGHRS and YFSETQ. Trimming took off 0 bases at V and 3 bases at J, with 6 bases between the two ends. This CDR3 region has 13 residues.

The rearrangement uses TRBV29-1 and TRBJ2-3; a possible D gene is TRBD2 (7 bases). The germline V and J ends were trimmed by 7 bases and 6 bases, with 17 bases remaining between them. This CDR3 has 13 amino acids. Germline V CDR1 and CDR2: SQVTM, ANQGSEA. This chain's CDR3 is CSAPRGGLDTQYF. The CDR3 DNA reads as TGCAGCGCCCCAAGGGGGGGATTGGATACGCAGTATTTT.

The CDR3 DNA reads TGTGCCAGCAGCTTGACTAGCTCGCAAGAGACCCAGTACTTC. The encoded protein is CASSLTSSQETQYF. V and J are TRBV13 and TRBJ2-5, with 7 bases that match TRBD2. V shed 3 bases and J 2 bases; nucleotides not matched to a gene: 3. There are 14 residues in the CDR3. Germline V CDR1 and CDR2: PRHDT, FYEKMQ (reference sequence).

The chain couples TRBV3-1 to TRBJ2-6; D may match TRBD1 or TRBD2 (5 bases each). The ends were cut back, 6 bases at V and 4 bases at J, with 16 bases in the middle. Germline-derived CDR1 and CDR2 are LGHDT and YNNKEL (reference sequence). CDR3 length equals 16 residues. The CDR3 DNA follows: TGTGCCAGCAGGATAGGACGGGGCCAGGGGGCCAACGTCCTGACTTTC. Encoded protein: CASRIGRGQGANVLTF.

The V call is TRBV30, the J call TRBJ1-1, with 9 bases identical to TRBD1. V shed 4 bases and J 5 bases; nucleotides not matched to a gene: 11. Germline loops: CDR1 GTSNPN, CDR2 SVGIG (reference sequence). The CDR3 contains 15 residues. CDR3 residues: CAWIFPRTGETEAFF. For the CDR3, the DNA is TGTGCCTGGATCTTTCCCCGGACAGGGGAAACTGAAGCTTTCTTT.

The chain is built from TRBV9 and TRBJ2-7; no definite D call. Trimming left V 4 bases short and J 6 bases short, with 11 bases between. CDR1 and CDR2 (germline): SGDLS, YYNGEE. This CDR3 has 12 amino acids. The CDR3: CASSKHPGEQYF. DNA of the CDR3: TGTGCCAGCAGCAAACACCCGGGCGAGCAGTACTTC. The full variable domain, completed using reference TRBV9 and TRBJ2-7, is DSGVTQTPKHLITATGQRVTLRCSPRSGDLSVYWYQQSLDQGLQFLIQYYNGEERAKGNILERFSAQQFPDLHSELNLSSLELGDSALYFCASSKHPGEQYFGPGTRLTVT.

CDR3 sequence (DNA): TGTGCCAGCAGTCTTAGATCAGGGGGCGTATCGGATACGCAGTATTTT. Protein sequence: CASSLRSGGVSDTQYF. The V gene is TRBV9, the J gene TRBJ2-3; 8 bases match TRBD1. Trimming at V came to 5 bases and at J to 6 bases, leaving 14 bases not matched to a gene. The CDR3 has 16 amino acids. The germline V gene has CDR1 SGDLS and CDR2 YYNGEE.

This chain joins TRBV28 and TRBJ1-2, with a weak D call TRBD1 (5 bases). This CDR3 comprises 10 residues. V shed 11 bases and J shed 4 bases, with 8 bases lying between them. Germline V CDR1 and CDR2: MDHEN, SYDVKM. Written as DNA, the CDR3 is TGTGCCGCTGGGGGCTATGGCTACACCTTC. Residues: CAAGGYGYTF.

This clonotype is a singleton in its sample. This sequence joins TRBV3-1 and TRBJ2-3, with D unclear. Germline V gene lookup returns CDR1 LGHDT and CDR2 YNNKEL (reference sequence). V lost 0 bases and J lost 11, with 12 bases in between. The CDR3 length is 13 residues. The CDR3 nucleotides are TGTGCCAGCAGCCAAGAACCGACACGCGGGCAGTATTTT. This translates into CASSQEPTRGQYF.

This clonotype was recorded only once. The chain recombines TRBV30 with TRBJ1-1; possibly TRBD1 for D (6 bases). V was trimmed by 0 bases and J by 5 bases, leaving 13 bases between them. The CDR3 covers 14 residues. Germline assignment: CDR1 GTSNPN and CDR2 SVGIG (reference sequence). This CDR3 is CAWSVIQGDTEAFF. The CDR3 bases are TGTGCCTGGAGTGTAATACAGGGAGATACTGAAGCTTTCTTT.

The chain combines TRBV5-4 with TRBJ1-1, with TRBD1 as a possible D gene (6 bases). Germline-derived CDR1 and CDR2 are SGHNT and YYREEE (reference sequence). Trimming left V 4 bases short and J 0 bases short, with 13 bases between. The CDR3 consists of 15 residues. The CDR3 sequence is CASSRTEQLNTEAFF. CDR3 coding DNA: TGTGCCAGCAGCCGGACAGAACAATTGAACACTGAAGCTTTCTTT.

V and J are TRBV2 and TRBJ2-1; 10 positions match TRBD2. After removal of 8 bases from V and 6 bases from J, the junction contained 1 base not matched to a gene. Germline CDR1 reads SNHLY; CDR2 reads FYNNEI. The CDR3 has 12 residues. CDR3 nucleotide sequence: TGTGCCAGCCGACTAGCGGGCAATGAGCAGTTCTTC. As protein: CASRLAGNEQFF.

This chain's CDR3 is CATSDPGTGQETQYF. Here the CDR3 DNA reads TGTGCCACCAGTGACCCGGGGACAGGGCAAGAGACCCAGTACTTC. The chain employs TRBV24-1 and TRBJ2-5; 9 positions agree with TRBD1. The germline gives CDR1 KGHDR, CDR2 SFDVKD. CDR3 length equals 15 residues. V was pared by 4 bases and J by 2 bases, with 4 bases of the junction left unmatched.

CDR3 DNA sequence: TGTGCCTGTTCCCAGGCAGATACGCAGTATTTT. Translation: CACSQADTQYF. The rearrangement uses TRBV30 and TRBJ2-3; D gene uncertain. Trimming left V 6 bases short and J 4 bases short, with 8 bases between. This CDR3 spans 11 amino acids. CDR1 and CDR2 from the germline V gene are GTSNPN and SVGIG (reference sequence).

The chain employs TRBV29-1 and TRBJ2-1, with 7 positions matching TRBD2. This CDR3 comprises 11 residues. Germline-derived CDR1 and CDR2 are SQVTM and ANQGSEA. The J segment lost 9 bases and the V segment lost 1 base, leaving 0 bases of the junction unmatched. The CDR3 loop is CSVEGGGEQFF. CDR3 bases: TGCAGCGTTGAAGGGGGGGGTGAGCAGTTCTTC.

The V gene is TRBV5-6, the J gene TRBJ2-7; the match to TRBD1 covers 11 bases. The CDR3 runs 16 residues. Germline values: CDR1 SGHDT, CDR2 YYEEEE. The V and J ends lost 2 bases and 10 bases, in that order; junction bases with no gene match: 14. The CDR3 DNA reads TGTGCCAGCAGCTTCTTAAAGGGACAGGGGGATAGTGGTCAGTACTTC. Amino acid sequence: CASSFLKGQGDSGQYF.

This chain connects TRBV30 to TRBJ1-4; no reliable D call. Germline CDR1 is GTSNPN and CDR2 is SVGIG (reference sequence). This CDR3 is 11 amino acids long. Trimming pared 0 bases from V and 6 bases from J, leaving 2 bases between. The CDR3 nucleotides are TGTGCCTGGAGTGTGGATGAAAAACTGTTTTTT. It yields the protein CAWSVDEKLFF.

This chain connects TRBV6-1 to TRBJ1-5; no clear D. The CDR3 runs to 12 residues. V was cut by 8 bases and J by 1 base, with 6 bases left in between. Germline assignment: CDR1 MNHNS and CDR2 SASEGT. The CDR3 coding sequence is TGTGCCAGCCTCGACAGCAATCAGCCCCAGCATTTT. It specifies CASLDSNQPQHF.